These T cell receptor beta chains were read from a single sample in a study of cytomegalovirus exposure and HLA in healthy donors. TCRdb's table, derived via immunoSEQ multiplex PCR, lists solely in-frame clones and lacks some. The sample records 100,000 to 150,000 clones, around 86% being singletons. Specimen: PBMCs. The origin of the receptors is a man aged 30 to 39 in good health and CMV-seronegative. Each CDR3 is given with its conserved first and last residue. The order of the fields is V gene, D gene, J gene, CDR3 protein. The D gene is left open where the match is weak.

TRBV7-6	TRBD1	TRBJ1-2	CASSPWEGGKDYGYTF
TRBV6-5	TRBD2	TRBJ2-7	CASSIAGSRSEQYF
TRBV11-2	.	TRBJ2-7	CASSLGGGAVKSYEQYF
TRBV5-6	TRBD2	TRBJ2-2	CASSFTGGLNTGELFF
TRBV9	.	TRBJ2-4	CASSVGGGDIQYF
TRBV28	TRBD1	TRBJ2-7	CASSQGDSYEQYF
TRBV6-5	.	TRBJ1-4	CASSYGRGYEKLFF
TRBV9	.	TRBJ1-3	CASSVEGGASGNTIYF
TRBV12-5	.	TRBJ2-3	CASGLVPPARGNSTDTQYF
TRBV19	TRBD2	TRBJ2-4	CASSSGGVKNIQYF
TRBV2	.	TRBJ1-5	CASSVDRQEGQPQHF
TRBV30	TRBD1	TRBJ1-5	CAWSPDRVQPQHF
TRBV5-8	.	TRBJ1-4	CASSYGTHQGGEKLFF
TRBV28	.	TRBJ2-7	CATTISGSAYEQYF
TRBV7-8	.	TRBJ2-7	CASSLVSLRLYEQYF
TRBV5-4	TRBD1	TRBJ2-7	CASSLGGGLYEQYF
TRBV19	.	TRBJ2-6	CASASGANGLTF
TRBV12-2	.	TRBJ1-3	CASRHQYLHIYF
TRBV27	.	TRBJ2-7	CASSLWAGISYEQYF
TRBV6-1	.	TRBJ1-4	CASTRQAEGEKLFF
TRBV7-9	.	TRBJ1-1	CASSLAGGAEAFF
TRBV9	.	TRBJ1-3	CASSAYRDAGNTIYF
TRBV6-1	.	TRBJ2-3	CASSEARGGGATDTQYF
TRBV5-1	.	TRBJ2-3	CASSSGGTTDTQYF
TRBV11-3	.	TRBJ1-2	CASSYSPRGVECNYGYTF
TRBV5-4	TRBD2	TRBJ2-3	CASSSPGGAAQYF
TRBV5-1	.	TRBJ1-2	CASSPPDERGGGGYTF